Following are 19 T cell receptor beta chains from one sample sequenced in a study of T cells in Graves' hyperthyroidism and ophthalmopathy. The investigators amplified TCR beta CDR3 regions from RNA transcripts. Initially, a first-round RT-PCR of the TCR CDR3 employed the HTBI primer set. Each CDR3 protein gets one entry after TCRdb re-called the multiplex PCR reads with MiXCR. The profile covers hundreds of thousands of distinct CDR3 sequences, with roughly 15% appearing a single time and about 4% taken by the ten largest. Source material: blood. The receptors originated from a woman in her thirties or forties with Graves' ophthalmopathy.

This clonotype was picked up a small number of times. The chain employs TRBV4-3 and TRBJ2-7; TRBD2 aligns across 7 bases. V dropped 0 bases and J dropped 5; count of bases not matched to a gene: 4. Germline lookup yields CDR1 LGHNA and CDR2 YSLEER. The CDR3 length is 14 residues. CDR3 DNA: TGCGCCAGCAGCCAAGAAGCGGGATACCACGAGCAGTACTTC. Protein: CASSQEAGYHEQYF.

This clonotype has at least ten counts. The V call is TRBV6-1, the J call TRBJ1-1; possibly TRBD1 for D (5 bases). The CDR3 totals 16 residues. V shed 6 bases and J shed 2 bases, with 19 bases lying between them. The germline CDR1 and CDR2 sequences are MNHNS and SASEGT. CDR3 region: CASRQWARALNTEAFF. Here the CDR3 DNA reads TGTGCCAGCAGACAATGGGCCAGGGCCCTTAACACTGAAGCTTTCTTT.

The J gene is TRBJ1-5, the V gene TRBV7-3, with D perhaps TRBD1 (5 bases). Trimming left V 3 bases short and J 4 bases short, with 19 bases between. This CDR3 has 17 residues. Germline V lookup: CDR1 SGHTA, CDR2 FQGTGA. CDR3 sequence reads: CASSFIQGGSRNQPQHF. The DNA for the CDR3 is TGTGCCAGCAGCTTTATTCAGGGTGGTAGTAGGAATCAGCCCCAGCATTTT.

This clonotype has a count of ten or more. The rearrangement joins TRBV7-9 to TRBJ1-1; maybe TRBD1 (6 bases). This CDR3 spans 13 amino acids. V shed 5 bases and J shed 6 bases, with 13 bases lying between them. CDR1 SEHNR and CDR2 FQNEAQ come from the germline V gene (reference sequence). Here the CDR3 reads CASSQTGRAEAFF. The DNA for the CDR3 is TGTGCCAGCAGCCAAACAGGGAGGGCTGAAGCTTTCTTT.

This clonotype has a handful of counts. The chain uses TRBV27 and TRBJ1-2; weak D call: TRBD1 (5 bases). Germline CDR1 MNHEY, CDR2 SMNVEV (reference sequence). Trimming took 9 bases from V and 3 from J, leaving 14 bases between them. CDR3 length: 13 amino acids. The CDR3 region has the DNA TGTGCCAGACGTCACGGCAGGGACTATGGCTACACCTTC. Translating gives CARRHGRDYGYTF.

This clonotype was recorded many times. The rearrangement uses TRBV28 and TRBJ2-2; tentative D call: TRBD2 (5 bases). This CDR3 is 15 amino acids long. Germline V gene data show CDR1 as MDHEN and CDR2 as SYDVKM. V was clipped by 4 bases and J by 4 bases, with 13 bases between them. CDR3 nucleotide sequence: TGTGCCAGCAGTTCGGACTCCCGAGGCACCGGGGAGCTGTTTTTT. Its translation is CASSSDSRGTGELFF.

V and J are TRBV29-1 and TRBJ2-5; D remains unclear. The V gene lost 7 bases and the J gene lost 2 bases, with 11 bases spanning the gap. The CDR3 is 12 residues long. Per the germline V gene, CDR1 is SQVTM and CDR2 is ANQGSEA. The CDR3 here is CSAGRKQETQYF. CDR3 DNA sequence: TGCAGCGCCGGAAGGAAACAAGAGACCCAGTACTTC.

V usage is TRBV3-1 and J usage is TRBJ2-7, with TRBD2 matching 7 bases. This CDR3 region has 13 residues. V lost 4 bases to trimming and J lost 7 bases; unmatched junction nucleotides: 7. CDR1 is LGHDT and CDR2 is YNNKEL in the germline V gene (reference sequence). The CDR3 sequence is CASSRGLSWEQYF. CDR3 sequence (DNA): TGTGCCAGCAGCCGGGGACTATCATGGGAGCAGTACTTC.

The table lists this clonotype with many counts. Here the CDR3 DNA reads TGTGCCACCGGGGGGAGAACAGATGGCTACACCTTC. Protein sequence: CATGGRTDGYTF. The V gene is TRBV24-1, the J gene TRBJ1-2, with D maybe TRBD1 (5 bases). V was clipped by 9 bases and J by 6 bases, with 13 bases between them. The CDR3 extends over 12 amino acids. CDR1 and CDR2 from the germline V gene are KGHDR and SFDVKD.

The CDR3 nucleotides are TGCAGCGGGGTGGACGGGTCCACCAAAAACATTCAGTACTTC. Amino acid sequence: CSGVDGSTKNIQYF. The chain employs TRBV29-1 and TRBJ2-4, with D unresolved. Trimming stripped 7 bases from V and 2 bases from J, with 15 bases between. Per germline, CDR1 SQVTM and CDR2 ANQGSEA. The CDR3 has 14 residues.

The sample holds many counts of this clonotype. CDR3 protein: CASSSSGPNYGYTF. CDR3 sequence (DNA): TGTGCCAGCAGCTCCTCGGGACCTAACTATGGCTACACCTTC. The V and J genes are TRBV6-2 or TRBV6-3 and TRBJ1-2, with D possibly being TRBD1 (5 bases). Germline V gene data show CDR1 as MNHEY and CDR2 as SVGEGT. V was shortened by 6 bases and J by 0 bases, with 11 bases between the two germline ends. The CDR3 has 14 residues.

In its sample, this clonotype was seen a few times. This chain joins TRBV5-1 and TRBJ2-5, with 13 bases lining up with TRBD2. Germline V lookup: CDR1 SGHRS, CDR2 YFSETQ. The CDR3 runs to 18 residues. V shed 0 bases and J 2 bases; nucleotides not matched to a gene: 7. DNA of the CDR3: TGCGCCAGCAGCTTGGCCCGACTAGCGGGAGGTCGGCAAGAGACCCAGTACTTC. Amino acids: CASSLARLAGGRQETQYF.

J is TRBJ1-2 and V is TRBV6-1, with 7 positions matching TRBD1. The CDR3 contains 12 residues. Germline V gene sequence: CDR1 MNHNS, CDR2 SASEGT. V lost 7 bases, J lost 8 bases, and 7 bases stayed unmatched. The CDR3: CASTQGEAGYTF. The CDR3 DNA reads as TGTGCCAGCACCCAGGGGGAGGCGGGCTACACCTTC.

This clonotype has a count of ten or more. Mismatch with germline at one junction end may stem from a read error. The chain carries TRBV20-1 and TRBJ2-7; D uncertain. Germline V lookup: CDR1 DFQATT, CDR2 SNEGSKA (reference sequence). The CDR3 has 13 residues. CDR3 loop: CSAREDVVLEQYF. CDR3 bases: TGCAGTGCGAGAGAGGATGTAGTCCTCGAGCAGTACTTC.

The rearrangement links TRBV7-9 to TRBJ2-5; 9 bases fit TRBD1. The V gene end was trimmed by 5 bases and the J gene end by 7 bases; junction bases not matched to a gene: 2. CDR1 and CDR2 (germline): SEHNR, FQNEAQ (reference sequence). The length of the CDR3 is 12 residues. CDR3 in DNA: TGTGCCAGCAGCGAGGGACAGGGGACCCAGTACTTC. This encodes CASSEGQGTQYF.

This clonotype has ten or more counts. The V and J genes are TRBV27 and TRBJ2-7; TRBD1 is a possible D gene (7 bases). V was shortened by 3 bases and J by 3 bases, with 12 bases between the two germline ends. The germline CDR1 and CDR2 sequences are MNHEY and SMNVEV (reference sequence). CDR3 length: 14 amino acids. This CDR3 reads CASSFGRGVYEQYF. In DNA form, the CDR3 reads TGTGCCAGCAGTTTTGGCAGGGGGGTCTACGAGCAGTACTTC.

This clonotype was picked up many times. CDR3 DNA: TGTGCCAGCAGTTTATTGAGTCCGTACATTCAGTACTTC. It specifies CASSLLSPYIQYF. The rearrangement uses TRBV28 and TRBJ2-4; D remains unclear. Germline values: CDR1 MDHEN, CDR2 SYDVKM. The CDR3 sequence is 13 residues long. The V end lost 1 base, the J end lost 8 bases, and 9 bases lay between the germline ends.

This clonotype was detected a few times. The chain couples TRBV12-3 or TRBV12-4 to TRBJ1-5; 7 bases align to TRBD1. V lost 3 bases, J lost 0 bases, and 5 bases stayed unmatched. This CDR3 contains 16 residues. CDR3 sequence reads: CASSLSRGFSNQPQHF. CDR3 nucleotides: TGTGCCAGCAGTTTGTCCAGGGGGTTTAGCAATCAGCCCCAGCATTTT.

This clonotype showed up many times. The CDR3 region is CAIRRGTSGSVSNETQYF. For the CDR3, the DNA is TGTGCCATCAGACGCGGGACTAGCGGGAGCGTTTCTAATGAGACCCAGTACTTC. The rearrangement joins TRBV10-3 to TRBJ2-5; 14 nucleotides match TRBD2. The germline gives CDR1 ENHRY, CDR2 SYGVKD. The CDR3 contains 18 residues. V gave up 6 bases and J gave up 5 bases; unmatched junction bases: 14.